This T cell receptor beta chain was observed in a study of blood T cell repertoires in COVID-19 (dated by TCRdb to 2018 to 2021). Regarding the complete study: Collaborator samples came from the United States, Italy and Spain and covered acute and convalescent phases of COVID-19. Sample metadata almost always included a de-identified subject ID, COVID-19 status, age in years and sex. Samples came from the ongoing ImmuneRACE study (first 160 participants) plus 1,254 subjects from 6 global collaborators. Where HLA class I and class II types were available, the types were taken from metadata supplied by the sample provider, not from assay-based typing. The prospective study material was composed of cDNA or gDNA derived from T cells, B-cell-depleted T cells, or PBMCs. The repertoires were released in a freely available public database meant as a resource for research on the immune response to SARS-CoV-2. Deeply sampled blood TCRbeta repertoires from subjects exposed to, actively infected with, or recovered from COVID-19 were included in the dataset.

Whole blood was collected in K2EDTA tubes by collaborating institutions according to the institutions' own protocols. Collaborator samples were shipped for TCRbeta analysis as frozen whole blood, isolated PBMCs, or DNA extracted from either sample type. From the cysteine through the phenylalanine, the CDR3 covers 14 amino acids. CDR3 DNA only is kept here, 42 bases in frame from base 1. V and J lose 0 bases and 1 base, and a span of 6 bases separates them. From the germline V gene, CDR1 is MGHRA and CDR2 is YSYEKL. The immunoSEQ Assay, a bias-controlled multiplex PCR, was used to amplify TCRbeta CDR3 regions from genomic DNA. The authors processed their data as follows. The number of nucleated cells in each sample was estimated by amplification of reference gene primers within the assay. To quantify the absolute abundance of each unique TCRbeta CDR3 rearrangement, sequence reads were collapsed and filtered. For each sample, productive Simpson clonality was calculated as the square root of Simpson's diversity index over productive rearrangements. The source is immuneACCESS, and TCRdb retained only in-frame sequences with V and J called. Part of the clones is not carried over; for the studies checked, unresolved V genes explain less than half of this, and the remainder is unexplained. The DNA was the basis for D and trimming; V, J and clone size are from that table. This sample holds about 190,000 clones; almost 90% were observed only once. Approximately 0.64% of the sample is in the top ten clones.

The full study reports these points: The quantity of clinical and demographic metadata differed by source and by participant and was supplied without curation.

In the case of this clone: Its antigen remains undetermined. The sample holds no much larger clone one base away, and base qualities are not on file.

Recombination linked TRBV4-1 to TRBJ1-1, with the D gene too uncertain to name. Sequencing was performed on peripheral blood. This receptor was obtained from a man aged 50 to 59 with acute or convalescent COVID-19. This receptor carries the CDR3 CASSQDIQNTEAFF. The DNA reads as follows: TGCGCCAGCAGCCAAGATATACAGAACACTGAAGCTTTCTTT.